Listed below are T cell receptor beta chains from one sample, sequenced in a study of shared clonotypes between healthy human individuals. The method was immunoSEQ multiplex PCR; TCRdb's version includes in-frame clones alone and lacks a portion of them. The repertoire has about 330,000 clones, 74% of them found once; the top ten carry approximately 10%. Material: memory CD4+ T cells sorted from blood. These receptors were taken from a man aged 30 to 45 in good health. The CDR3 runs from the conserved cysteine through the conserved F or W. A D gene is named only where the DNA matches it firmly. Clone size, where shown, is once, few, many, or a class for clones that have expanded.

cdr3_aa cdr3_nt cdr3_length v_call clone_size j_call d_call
CASSPSGAGAYNEQFF TGTGCCAGCAGCCCTAGCGGTGCTGGGGCTTACAATGAGCAGTTCTTC 16 TRBV2 . TRBJ2-1 TRBD2
CASSLRRGGQMRDTEAFF TGTGCCAGCAGCTTAAGGAGGGGGGGACAGATGAGAGACACTGAAGCTTTCTTT 18 TRBV7-9 . TRBJ1-1 TRBD1
CASRGNTEAFF TGTGCCAGCAGAGGGAACACTGAAGCTTTCTTT 11 TRBV28 . TRBJ1-1 .
CATRLEGDTGELFF TGTGCCACCAGACTAGAGGGAGACACCGGGGAGCTGTTTTTT 14 TRBV10-3 . TRBJ2-2 .
CASSISGGRNEQFF TGTGCCAGTAGTATAAGTGGGGGTAGGAATGAGCAGTTCTTC 14 TRBV19 . TRBJ2-1 .
CASSRDGTYEQYF TGTGCTAGCAGCCGGGACGGAACCTACGAGCAGTACTTC 13 TRBV7-7 . TRBJ2-7 .
CASSSPSGGGETQYF TGCGCCAGCAGCTCCCCCAGTGGGGGGGGTGAGACCCAGTACTTC 15 TRBV5-1 . TRBJ2-5 TRBD2
CASTDRSAREQYF TGTGCCAGCACGGACAGGTCTGCTCGGGAGCAGTACTTC 13 TRBV28 . TRBJ2-7 TRBD1
CASSFTVPLANVLTF TGTGCCAGCAGCTTCACCGTCCCCTTGGCCAACGTCCTGACTTTC 15 TRBV13 . TRBJ2-6 .
CSAKWGGQSDYNEQFF TGCAGCGCAAAATGGGGGGGACAGTCGGATTACAATGAGCAGTTCTTC 16 TRBV29-1 . TRBJ2-1 .
CASSFRDRDEGEQFF TGTGCCAGCAGCTTCCGGGACAGGGATGAGGGTGAGCAGTTCTTC 15 TRBV5-4 . TRBJ2-1 TRBD1
CASSSGTGETQYF TGTGCCAGCAGCTCTGGGACGGGGGAGACCCAGTACTTC 13 TRBV7-3 . TRBJ2-5 .
CASSESGDLSYEQYF TGCGCCAGCAGTGAGTCCGGGGACTTATCCTACGAGCAGTACTTC 15 TRBV10-1 . TRBJ2-7 .
CASSLGSQDYGYTF TGTGCCAGCAGCTTAGGGTCCCAGGACTATGGCTACACCTTC 14 TRBV7-9 once TRBJ1-2 .
CASSQGLVETQYF TGTGCCAGTAGTCAGGGACTAGTTGAGACCCAGTACTTC 13 TRBV19 . TRBJ2-5 TRBD2
CASSLEGEYSNQPQHF TGTGCCAGCAGCTTGGAAGGTGAATATAGCAATCAGCCCCAGCATTTT 16 TRBV7-8 . TRBJ1-5 .
CASSASRDRITYEQYF TGTGCCAGCAGTGCGTCAAGGGACAGGATCACCTACGAGCAGTACTTC 16 TRBV6-1 once TRBJ2-7 TRBD1
CASSEKTVNEQYF TGTGCCAGCAGTGAAAAGACGGTCAACGAGCAGTACTTC 13 TRBV6-1 . TRBJ2-7 .
CASSLGGGGRYYEQYF TGTGCCAGCAGTCTGGGAGGAGGGGGTCGTTACTACGAGCAGTACTTC 16 TRBV28 . TRBJ2-7 .
CASSPRTGHEKLFF TGTGCCAGCAGCCCACGGACAGGGCATGAAAAACTGTTTTTT 14 TRBV7-8 . TRBJ1-4 TRBD1
CASSLTQPPDTQYF TGCGCCAGCAGCTTGACCCAACCCCCAGATACGCAGTATTTT 14 TRBV5-1 once TRBJ2-3 .
CASTGDRASYGYTF TGTGCCAGCACCGGGGACAGGGCAAGCTATGGCTACACCTTC 14 TRBV2 . TRBJ1-2 TRBD1